This paragraph reports one TCR beta chain. This table comes from immunoSEQ multiplex PCR, and its TCRdb copy is limited to in-frame clones, with some not included. The sample records a few hundred thousand clones, more than 70% being singletons. This sample is part of a study of blood T cell repertoires in COVID-19. Background on the study: Whether acute or convalescent, the COVID-19 samples came from the United States, Italy and Spain. T cells, B-cell-depleted T cells, or PBMCs supplied cDNA or gDNA.

The CDR3 contains 18 residues. V gave up 0 bases and J gave up 0 bases, with 16 bases separating them. Germline V gene data show CDR1 as SGHRS and CDR2 as YFSETQ. The clonotype was recovered from a man aged 35 to 55 in a cohort exposed to, infected with or recovered from COVID-19 (not recorded which). Sequenced input: PBMCs or T cells enriched from blood (not recorded which). The rearrangement links TRBV5-1 to TRBJ1-3; D is unresolved. The DNA of the CDR3 is TGCGCCAGCAGCTTGGAGGGTATGACGGGGAGCTCTGGAAACACCATATATTTT. Protein: CASSLEGMTGSSGNTIYF.